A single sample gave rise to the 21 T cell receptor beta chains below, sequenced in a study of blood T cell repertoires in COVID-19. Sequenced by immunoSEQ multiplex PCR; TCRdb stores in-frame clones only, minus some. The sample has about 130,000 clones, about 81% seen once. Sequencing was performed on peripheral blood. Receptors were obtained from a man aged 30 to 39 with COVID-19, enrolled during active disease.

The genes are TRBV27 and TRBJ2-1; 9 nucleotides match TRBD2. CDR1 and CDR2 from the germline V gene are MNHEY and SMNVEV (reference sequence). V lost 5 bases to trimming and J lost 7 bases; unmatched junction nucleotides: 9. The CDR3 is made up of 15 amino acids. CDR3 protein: CASSRIAGVNNEQFF. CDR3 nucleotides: TGTGCCAGCAGTCGTATAGCGGGAGTAAATAATGAGCAGTTCTTC.

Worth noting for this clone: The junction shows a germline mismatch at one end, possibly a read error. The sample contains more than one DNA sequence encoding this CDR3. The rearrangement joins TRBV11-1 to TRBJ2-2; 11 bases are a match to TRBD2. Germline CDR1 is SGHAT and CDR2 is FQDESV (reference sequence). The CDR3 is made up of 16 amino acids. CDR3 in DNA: TGTGCCAGCAGCTCCGGGACTAGCGGTTTCACCGGAGAGCTGTTTTTT. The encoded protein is CASSSGTSGFTGELFF.

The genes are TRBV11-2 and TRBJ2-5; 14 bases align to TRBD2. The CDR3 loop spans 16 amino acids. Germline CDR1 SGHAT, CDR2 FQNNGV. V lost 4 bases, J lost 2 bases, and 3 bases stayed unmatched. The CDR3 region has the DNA TGTGCCAGCAGCTCGGGACTAGCGGGGGATCAAGAGACCCAGTACTTC. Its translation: CASSSGLAGDQETQYF.

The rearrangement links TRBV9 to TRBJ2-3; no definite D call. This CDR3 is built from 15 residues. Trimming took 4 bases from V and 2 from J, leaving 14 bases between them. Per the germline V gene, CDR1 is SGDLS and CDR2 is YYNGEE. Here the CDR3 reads CASSPTRQNTDTQYF. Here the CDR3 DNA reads TGTGCCAGCAGCCCCACCCGTCAGAACACAGATACGCAGTATTTT.

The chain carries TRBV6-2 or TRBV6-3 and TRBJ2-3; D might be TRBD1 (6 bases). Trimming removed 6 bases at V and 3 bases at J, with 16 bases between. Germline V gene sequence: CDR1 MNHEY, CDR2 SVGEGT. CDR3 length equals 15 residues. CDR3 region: CASSQETGLTDTQYF. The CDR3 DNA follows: TGTGCCAGCAGCCAAGAAACAGGGTTAACAGATACGCAGTATTTT.

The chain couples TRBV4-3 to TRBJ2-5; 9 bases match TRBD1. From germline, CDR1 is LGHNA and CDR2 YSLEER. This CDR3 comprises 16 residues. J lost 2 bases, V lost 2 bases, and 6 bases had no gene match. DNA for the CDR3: TGCGCCAGCAGCCAAAACCCCGGACAGGGGCAAGAGACCCAGTACTTC. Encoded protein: CASSQNPGQGQETQYF.

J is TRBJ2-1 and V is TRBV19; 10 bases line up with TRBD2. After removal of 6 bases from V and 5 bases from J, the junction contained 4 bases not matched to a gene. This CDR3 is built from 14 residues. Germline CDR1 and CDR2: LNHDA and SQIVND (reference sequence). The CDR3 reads CASRVAGGHNEQFF. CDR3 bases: TGTGCCAGTAGAGTAGCGGGAGGCCACAATGAGCAGTTCTTC.

The chain's CDR3 is CASSPSFIGQGGRNTIYF. The DNA of the CDR3 is TGTGCCAGCAGCCCCAGCTTTATAGGACAGGGAGGTCGAAACACCATATATTTT. V usage is TRBV7-9 and J usage is TRBJ1-3, with TRBD1 identical over 8 bases. Losses at the gene ends were 5 bases for V and 5 bases for J; bases not matched to a gene: 17. The germline V gene encodes CDR1 SEHNR and CDR2 FQNEAQ (reference sequence). The CDR3 sequence is 18 residues long.

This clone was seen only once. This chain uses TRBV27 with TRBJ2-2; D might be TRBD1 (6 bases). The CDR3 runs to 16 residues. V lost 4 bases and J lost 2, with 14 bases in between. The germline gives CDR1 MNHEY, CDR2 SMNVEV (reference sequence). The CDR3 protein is CASSSIEGVNTGELFF. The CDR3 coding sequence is TGTGCCAGCAGTTCAATAGAGGGGGTAAACACCGGGGAGCTGTTTTTT.

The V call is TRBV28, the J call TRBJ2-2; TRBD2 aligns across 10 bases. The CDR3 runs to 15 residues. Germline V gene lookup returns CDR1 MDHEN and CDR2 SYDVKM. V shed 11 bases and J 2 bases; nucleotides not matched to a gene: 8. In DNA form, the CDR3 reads TGTGCCTTACAAAGCGGGGGGGTTAACACCGGGGAGCTGTTTTTT. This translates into CALQSGGVNTGELFF.

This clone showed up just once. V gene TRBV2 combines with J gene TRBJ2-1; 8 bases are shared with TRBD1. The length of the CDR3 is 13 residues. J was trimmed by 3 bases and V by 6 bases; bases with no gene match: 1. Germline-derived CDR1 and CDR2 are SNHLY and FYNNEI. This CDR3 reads CASRGTGYNEQFF. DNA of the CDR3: TGTGCCAGCAGGGGGACAGGCTACAATGAGCAGTTCTTC.

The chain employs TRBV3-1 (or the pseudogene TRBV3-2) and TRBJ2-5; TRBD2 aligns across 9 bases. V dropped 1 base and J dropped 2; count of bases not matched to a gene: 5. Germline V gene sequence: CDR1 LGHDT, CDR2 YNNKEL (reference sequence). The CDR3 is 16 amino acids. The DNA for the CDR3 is TGTGCCAGCAGCCAAGTTGGAACTAGCGGGCAAGAGACCCAGTACTTC. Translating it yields CASSQVGTSGQETQYF.

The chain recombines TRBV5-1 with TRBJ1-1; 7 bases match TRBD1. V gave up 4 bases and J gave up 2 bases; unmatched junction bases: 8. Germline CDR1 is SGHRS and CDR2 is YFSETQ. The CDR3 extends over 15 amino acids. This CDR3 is CASSLQRDRNTEAFF. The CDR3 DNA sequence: TGCGCCAGCAGCCTACAAAGGGACAGAAACACTGAAGCTTTCTTT.

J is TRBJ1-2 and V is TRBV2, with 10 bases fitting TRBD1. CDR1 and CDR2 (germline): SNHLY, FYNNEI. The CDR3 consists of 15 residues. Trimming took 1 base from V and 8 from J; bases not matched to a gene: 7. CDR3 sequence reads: CASSEGDRGFYGYTF. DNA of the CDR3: TGTGCCAGCAGTGAAGGGGACAGGGGATTCTACGGCTACACCTTC.

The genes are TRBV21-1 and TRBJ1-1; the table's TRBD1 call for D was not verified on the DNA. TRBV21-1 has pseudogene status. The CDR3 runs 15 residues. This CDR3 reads CASSRSVSKNTEAFF. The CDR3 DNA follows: TGTGCCAGCAGCAGATCAGTCTCAAAGAACACTGAAGCTTTCTTT.

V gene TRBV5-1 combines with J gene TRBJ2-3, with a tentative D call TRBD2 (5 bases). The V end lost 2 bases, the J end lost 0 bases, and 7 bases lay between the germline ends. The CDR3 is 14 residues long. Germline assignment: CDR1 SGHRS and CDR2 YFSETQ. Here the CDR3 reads CASSFAGSTDTQYF. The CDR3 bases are TGCGCCAGCAGCTTTGCGGGTAGCACAGATACGCAGTATTTT.

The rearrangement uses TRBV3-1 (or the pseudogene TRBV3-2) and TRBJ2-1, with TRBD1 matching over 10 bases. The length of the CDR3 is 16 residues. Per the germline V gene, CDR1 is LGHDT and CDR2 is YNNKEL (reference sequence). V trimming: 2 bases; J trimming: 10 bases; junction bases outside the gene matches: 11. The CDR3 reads CASSQSGQGRLMEQFF. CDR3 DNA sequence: TGTGCCAGCAGCCAATCGGGACAGGGGCGTCTTATGGAGCAGTTCTTC.

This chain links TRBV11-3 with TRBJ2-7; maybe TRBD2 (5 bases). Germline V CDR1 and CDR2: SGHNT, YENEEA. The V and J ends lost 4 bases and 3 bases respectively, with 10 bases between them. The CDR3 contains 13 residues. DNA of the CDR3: TGTGCCAGCAGCTGGGAGAGGAGCTACGAGCAGTACTTC. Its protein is CASSWERSYEQYF.

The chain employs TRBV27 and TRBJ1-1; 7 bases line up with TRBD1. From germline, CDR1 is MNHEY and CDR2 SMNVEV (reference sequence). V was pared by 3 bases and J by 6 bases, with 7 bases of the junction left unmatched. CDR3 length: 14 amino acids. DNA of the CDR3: TGTGCCAGCAGTTTGACAGGGCGGGGGGCTGAAGCTTTCTTT. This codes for CASSLTGRGAEAFF.

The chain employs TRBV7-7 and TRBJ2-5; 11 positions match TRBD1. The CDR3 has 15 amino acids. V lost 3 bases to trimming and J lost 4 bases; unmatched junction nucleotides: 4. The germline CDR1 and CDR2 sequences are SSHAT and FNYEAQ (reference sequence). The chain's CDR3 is CASSLGGTGGETQYF. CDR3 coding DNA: TGTGCCAGCAGCTTGGGTGGGACAGGGGGAGAGACCCAGTACTTC. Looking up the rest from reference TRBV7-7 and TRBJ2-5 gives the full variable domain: GAGVSQSPRYKVTKRGQDVTLRCDPISSHATLYWYQQALGQGPEFLTYFNYEAQPDKSGLPSDRFSAERPEGSISTLTIQRTEQRDSAMYRCASSLGGTGGETQYFGPGTRLLVL.

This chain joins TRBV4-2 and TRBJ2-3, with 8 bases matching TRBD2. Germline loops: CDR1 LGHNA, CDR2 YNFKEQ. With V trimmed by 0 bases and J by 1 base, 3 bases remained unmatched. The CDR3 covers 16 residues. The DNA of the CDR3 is TGTGCCAGCAGCCAAGATCAAGCGGGGGGCACAGATACGCAGTATTTT. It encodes CASSQDQAGGTDTQYF.